Listed here are 23 T cell receptor beta chains from one sample, sequenced in a study of post-analysis software for immune sequencing data. Study-wide points: Patients showed TRBV5-6, TRBV5-1 and TRBV20-1 among five TRBV segments more frequent than in controls.

Unique-molecular-identifier-tagged TCR beta cDNA libraries were used. TCRdb re-called the PCR reads with MiXCR, one entry per CDR3 protein. The sample comprises about 770,000 distinct CDR3 sequences, roughly 46% of which are singletons, and roughly 5% rests with the top ten. These receptors have no identified antigens. Sequencing input: blood. Every receptor here comes from a girl aged 5 to 17 with multiple sclerosis.

The CDR3 DNA is TGTGCCAGCAGCCAAGGAATTCGAGAGCAGTTCTTC. Protein: CASSQGIREQFF. The rearrangement uses TRBV11-3 and TRBJ2-1; D is unresolved. The CDR3 is made up of 12 amino acids. Looked up from germline, CDR1 is SGHNT and CDR2 is YENEEA. The germline V and J ends were trimmed by 5 bases and 10 bases, with 12 bases remaining between them.

The V call is TRBV2, the J call TRBJ2-7, with 9 bases matching TRBD1. Germline-derived CDR1 and CDR2 are SNHLY and FYNNEI. The CDR3 sequence is 13 residues long. V lost 5 bases, J lost 5 bases, and 4 bases stayed unmatched. The CDR3 is CASSLDRGHEQYF. Here the CDR3 DNA reads TGTGCCAGCAGTCTGGACAGGGGCCACGAGCAGTACTTC. Full variable domain (outside the CDR3, taken from reference TRBV2 and TRBJ2-7): EPEVTQTPSHQVTQMGQEVILRCVPISNHLYFYWYRQILGQKVEFLVSFYNNEISEKSEIFDDQFSVERPDGSNFTLKIRSTKLEDSAMYFCASSLDRGHEQYFGPGTRLTVT.

The DNA for the CDR3 is TGTGCCAGCAGCCGGGGACTAGCGGGAGTTGATTCCTACAATGAGCAGTTCTTC. Translating it yields CASSRGLAGVDSYNEQFF. The rearrangement uses TRBV27 and TRBJ2-1, with TRBD2 matching over 14 bases. The junction had 8 bases not matched to a gene; V was cut back by 6 bases and J by 1 base. In germline, CDR1 is MNHEY, CDR2 SMNVEV (reference sequence). The CDR3 covers 18 residues.

This chain joins TRBV29-1 and TRBJ2-7, with 9 bases fitting TRBD2. V shed 4 bases and J 6 bases; nucleotides not matched to a gene: 10. The CDR3 is 14 residues long. The germline V gene has CDR1 SQVTM and CDR2 ANQGSEA. The CDR3 spells CSVVLAGRSTEQYF. CDR3 nucleotide sequence: TGCAGCGTTGTTCTAGCGGGACGGTCAACCGAGCAGTACTTC.

This clonotype appeared a few times. The rearrangement joins TRBV4-2 to TRBJ2-1, with D tentatively TRBD2 (5 bases). CDR1 is LGHNA, CDR2 YNFKEQ, per germline. Trimming stripped 0 bases from V and 9 bases from J, with 18 bases between. The CDR3 loop spans 16 amino acids. The CDR3 loop reads CASSQDETLGSVEQFF. The CDR3 coding sequence is TGTGCCAGCAGCCAAGATGAAACACTAGGATCTGTTGAGCAGTTCTTC.

This rearrangement joins TRBV10-3 to TRBJ2-3, with 8 nucleotides matching TRBD1. CDR3 length: 15 residues. The V gene's germline CDR1 is ENHRY and CDR2 SYGVKD. V shed 4 bases, J shed 4 bases, and the junction held 7 bases outside the gene matches. CDR3 in DNA: TGTGCCATCAGTGGGAGGACAGGGTTGGCAGATACGCAGTATTTT. Residues: CAISGRTGLADTQYF.

This clonotype came up a few times. The chain joins TRBV7-2 to TRBJ1-2; D gene uncertain. Germline CDR1 and CDR2: SGHTA and FQGNSA. This CDR3 region has 17 residues. The V end was cut by 3 bases, the J end by 4 bases, with 21 bases between. The CDR3 protein is CASSFQSSLGGVYGYTF. CDR3 DNA sequence: TGTGCCAGCAGCTTCCAATCCTCCTTAGGTGGCGTCTATGGCTACACCTTC.

This sequence joins TRBV24-1 and TRBJ2-5; D is unresolved. The germline V gene has CDR1 KGHDR and CDR2 SFDVKD. There are 15 residues in the CDR3. The germline V and J ends were trimmed by 4 bases and 1 base, with 12 bases remaining between them. The CDR3 coding sequence is TGTGCCACCAGTGACCCGTTGGCAGTCCAAGAGACCCAGTACTTC. It translates to CATSDPLAVQETQYF.

This clonotype occurred a few times. The chain links TRBV20-1 to TRBJ1-1; 11 bases fit TRBD1. The V and J ends lost 6 bases and 6 bases, in that order; junction bases with no gene match: 6. CDR1 DFQATT and CDR2 SNEGSKA come from the germline V gene (reference sequence). This CDR3 spans 13 amino acids. The chain's CDR3 is CSAPGQGGPEAFF. For the CDR3, the DNA is TGCAGTGCGCCGGGACAGGGGGGCCCTGAAGCTTTCTTT.

This clonotype was observed a few times. The chain carries TRBV7-2 and TRBJ2-7, with D tentatively TRBD1 (6 bases). The CDR3 is 15 amino acids. From germline, CDR1 is SGHTA and CDR2 FQGNSA. V lost 5 bases to trimming and J lost 5 bases, with 19 bases between them. The CDR3 loop is CASSPSEGGADEQYF. The DNA of the CDR3 is TGTGCCAGCAGCCCAAGTGAAGGGGGAGCGGACGAGCAGTACTTC. Based on the CDR3 plus reference TRBV7-2 and TRBJ2-7, the full variable domain is GAGVSQSPSNKVTEKGKDVELRCDPISGHTALYWYRQSLGQGLEFLIYFQGNSAPDKSGLPSDRFSAERTGGSVSTLTIQRTQQEDSAVYLCASSPSEGGADEQYFGPGTRLTVT.

V and J are TRBV20-1 and TRBJ1-2, with 8 bases lining up with TRBD1. The germline gives CDR1 DFQATT, CDR2 SNEGSKA (reference sequence). J lost 8 bases, V lost 2 bases, and 7 bases had no gene match. This CDR3 contains 13 residues. The CDR3 DNA sequence: TGCAGTGCTAGACGTGGCAGGGGGCTCGGCTACACCTTC. Translating gives CSARRGRGLGYTF.

This sequence joins TRBV7-9 and TRBJ2-3; possible D gene TRBD1, 6 bases. This CDR3 spans 18 amino acids. Between the trimmed V and J ends, which lost 4 bases and 2 bases, there was a span of 22 bases. Germline CDR1 reads SEHNR; CDR2 reads FQNEAQ (reference sequence). The CDR3: CASSSETGTKIDTDTQYF. The CDR3 DNA is TGTGCCAGCAGCTCCGAAACCGGGACAAAAATTGACACAGATACGCAGTATTTT.

The chain joins TRBV24-1 to TRBJ2-5; TRBD1 agrees at 7 bases. Germline V gene data show CDR1 as KGHDR and CDR2 as SFDVKD. V lost 4 bases, J lost 5 bases, and 6 bases stayed unmatched. There are 14 residues in the CDR3. For the CDR3, the DNA is TGTGCCACCAGTGACCCGGACAGGCGGGAGACCCAGTACTTC. Translation: CATSDPDRRETQYF.

Concerning this clonotype: Sequence at one end of the junction differs from germline and may be a read error. The rearrangement links TRBV10-3 to TRBJ1-2; perhaps TRBD1 as D (5 bases). The CDR3 runs 13 residues. Germline lookup yields CDR1 ENHRY and CDR2 SYGVKD. The CDR3 DNA is TGTGCTATCAGTGAAGGTCCCAGGGATGGCTACACCTTC. Translation: CAISEGPRDGYTF.

This chain's CDR3 is CASSYSPQAGYGYTF. The CDR3 DNA sequence: TGTGCCAGCAGTTATAGCCCTCAAGCCGGCTATGGCTACACCTTC. The rearrangement joins TRBV6-5 to TRBJ1-2; D not certain. The germline gives CDR1 MNHEY, CDR2 SVGAGI. Deletions cut 3 bases from V and 4 bases from J, with 15 bases between. The CDR3 is 15 amino acids.

The rearrangement joins TRBV20-1 to TRBJ2-1; D may match TRBD1 or TRBD2 (5 bases each). The germline V and J ends were trimmed by 6 bases and 0 bases, with 12 bases remaining between them. Looked up from germline, CDR1 is DFQATT and CDR2 is SNEGSKA (reference sequence). This CDR3 spans 14 amino acids. Here the CDR3 DNA reads TGCAGTGCCGGACCAGGGAGCTCCTACAATGAGCAGTTCTTC. Its protein product is CSAGPGSSYNEQFF.

The chain has TRBV20-1 and TRBJ1-1; D is undetermined. This CDR3 comprises 10 residues. With 5 bases removed from V and 7 bases from J, the gap between germline ends came to 8 bases. Germline assignment: CDR1 DFQATT and CDR2 SNEGSKA (reference sequence). Here the CDR3 reads CSAWTIEAFF. For the CDR3, the DNA is TGCAGTGCTTGGACGATTGAAGCTTTCTTT.

V gene TRBV20-1 combines with J gene TRBJ1-2, with 9 bases matching TRBD1. Germline V gene lookup returns CDR1 DFQATT and CDR2 SNEGSKA (reference sequence). This CDR3 spans 17 amino acids. After removal of 6 bases from V and 0 bases from J, the junction contained 14 bases not matched to a gene. CDR3 loop: CSAFRGTGKLANYGYTF. The CDR3 region has the DNA TGCAGTGCCTTCCGCGGGACAGGGAAATTGGCTAACTATGGCTACACCTTC.

This chain joins TRBV29-1 and TRBJ1-2, with D possibly matching TRBD1 (6 bases). Trimming cost V 6 bases and J 1 base, with 12 bases left between them. The length of the CDR3 is 13 residues. CDR1 SQVTM and CDR2 ANQGSEA come from the germline V gene. The CDR3 bases are TGCAGCGTGGATACAGGGTATAACTATGGCTACACCTTC. This translates into CSVDTGYNYGYTF.

The CDR3 nucleotides read TGCAGCGTCAATGAGGGACAGAGGGGAGATACGCAGTATTTT. As protein: CSVNEGQRGDTQYF. The chain joins TRBV29-1 to TRBJ2-3, with 7 bases lining up with TRBD1. The V gene's germline CDR1 is SQVTM and CDR2 ANQGSEA. Unmatched junction bases numbered 11, after V lost 6 bases and J lost 5 bases. CDR3 length equals 14 residues.

This clonotype has ten or more counts. The V call is TRBV4-1, the J call TRBJ2-5; D perhaps matches TRBD2 (9 bases). Trimming cost V 4 bases and J 0 bases, with 15 bases left between them. This CDR3 is built from 16 residues. CDR1 MGHRA and CDR2 YSYEKL come from the germline V gene. The CDR3 DNA is TGCGCCAGCAGCCCAGGGGGCGGGAGGGACCAAGAGACCCAGTACTTC. Its translation is CASSPGGGRDQETQYF.

Here the CDR3 reads CASSQDKGLGIDEQFF. The CDR3 nucleotides read TGCGCCAGCAGCCAAGATAAGGGACTAGGAATTGATGAGCAGTTCTTC. The chain links TRBV4-1 to TRBJ2-1; 8 nucleotides match TRBD2. Germline V gene lookup returns CDR1 MGHRA and CDR2 YSYEKL. The junction had 9 bases not matched to a gene; V was cut back by 0 bases and J by 8 bases. There are 16 residues in the CDR3.

This clonotype was seen more than once but under ten times. The chain employs TRBV20-1 and TRBJ2-7, with 7 nucleotides matching TRBD2. Germline CDR1 and CDR2: DFQATT and SNEGSKA (reference sequence). The CDR3 spans 13 residues. V lost 6 bases to trimming and J lost 3 bases; unmatched junction nucleotides: 8. CDR3 residues: CSALAGDVYEQYF. CDR3 DNA sequence: TGCAGTGCCTTAGCGGGTGACGTCTACGAGCAGTACTTC.